The T cell receptor (beta chain) under discussion was sequenced for a study of monozygotic twins with inflammatory bowel disease. Total RNA amounting to about 3,500 ng went into each TCR library. cDNA was produced in eight separate reactions per sample. During cDNA synthesis, UMIs that each contained a 6-nucleotide sample barcode were added by means of template switching. TCRdb re-called the 5' RACE reads and shows each CDR3 protein once, DNA omitted. This sample's clone table lists approximately 390,000 distinct CDR3 sequences. Germline V gene sequence: CDR1 SQVTM, CDR2 ANQGSEA. The CDR3 has 12 amino acids.

The receptor comes from a human donor with ulcerative colitis or Crohn's disease, or a healthy co-twin of an affected twin (not recorded which). Sequencing was performed on blood. The chain links TRBV29-1 to TRBJ2-4; TCRdb reports TRBD1, a call that lacks DNA to check it against. The CDR3 is CSVGELRNIQYF.